A selection of T cell receptor beta chains follows, all from one sample in a study of graft-versus-host responses after intestinal transplantation. Clones were sequenced by immunoSEQ multiplex PCR, and TCRdb holds only the in-frame ones, with some missing. The sample lists around 110,000 clones, about nine tenths occurring once. No antigen has been assigned to these receptors. Here the sequenced sample was unstimulated CD4+ T cells sorted from spleen or lymph node cells, taken before transplant. These receptors were obtained from a human donor who was the organ donor for an intestinal transplant. Both conserved end residues are part of each CDR3. D genes are given only for firm matches. Clone size is shown for a subset of rows, as once, few, many or a class of expanded clone.

clone size,V gene,D gene,J gene,CDR3 protein,CDR3 DNA
-,TRBV4-2,TRBD1,TRBJ2-7,CASSQEVYRGMESYEQYF,TGTGCCAGCAGCCAAGAGGTCTACAGGGGGATGGAATCCTACGAGCAGTACTTC
-,TRBV4-2,-,TRBJ2-4,CASSQTGIKNIQYF,TGTGCCAGCAGCCAAACAGGTATAAAAAACATTCAGTACTTC
-,TRBV9,-,TRBJ1-2,CASSVGYFGTYRGYTF,TGTGCCAGCAGCGTAGGGTATTTTGGGACGTATAGGGGCTACACCTTC
once,TRBV7-6,TRBD1,TRBJ2-2,CASSARQGTGELFF,TGTGCCAGCAGCGCCAGACAGGGGACCGGGGAGCTGTTTTTT
-,TRBV7-6,-,TRBJ1-2,CASSPGQRAGGYTF,TGTGCCAGCAGCCCCGGGCAGCGGGCGGGAGGCTACACCTTC
once,TRBV27,-,TRBJ1-2,CASSLGGLETGRNGYTF,TGTGCCAGCAGTTTAGGTGGACTAGAGACAGGACGGAATGGCTACACCTTC
-,TRBV10-2,-,TRBJ1-1,CASSELQLNTEAFF,TGCGCCAGCAGTGAGTTACAGTTGAACACTGAAGCTTTCTTT
-,TRBV7-9,-,TRBJ2-1,CASSLPTRSAEQFF,TGTGCCAGCAGCTTACCGACTAGGTCTGCTGAGCAGTTCTTC
few,TRBV7-9,-,TRBJ2-1,CASVQGGGLYNEQFF,TGTGCCAGCGTGCAAGGCGGGGGCCTCTACAATGAGCAGTTCTTC
-,TRBV9,-,TRBJ2-3,CASSVDLSSIDTQYF,TGTGCCAGCAGCGTAGATTTGTCTAGCATTGATACGCAGTATTTT
once,TRBV19,-,TRBJ2-5,CASSIQASETQYF,TGTGCCAGTAGTATCCAGGCTTCGGAGACCCAGTACTTC
-,TRBV19,-,TRBJ2-7,CASSMGTGLNEQYF,TGTGCCAGTAGTATGGGCACGGGACTCAACGAGCAGTACTTC
-,TRBV28,-,TRBJ2-7,CASRPQGLSYEQYF,TGTGCCAGCAGACCCCAGGGCCTATCCTACGAGCAGTACTTC
-,TRBV27,-,TRBJ2-2,CASSLAPWTVWNTGELFF,TGTGCCAGCAGTTTAGCTCCCTGGACAGTCTGGAACACCGGGGAGCTGTTTTTT
-,TRBV11-2,TRBD1,TRBJ1-1,CASSGRGWNTEAFF,TGTGCCAGCAGCGGCAGGGGGTGGAACACTGAAGCTTTCTTT
few,TRBV6-1,-,TRBJ2-3,CASSFQRKSTDTQYF,TGTGCCAGCAGTTTTCAACGGAAAAGCACAGATACGCAGTATTTT
-,TRBV2,TRBD2,TRBJ2-1,CASRQTSGGAYEQFF,TGTGCCAGCAGGCAGACTAGCGGGGGGGCCTATGAGCAGTTCTTC
-,TRBV19,TRBD1,TRBJ1-5,CASSDWTGELYSNQPQHF,TGTGCCAGTAGTGACTGGACAGGGGAATTATATAGCAATCAGCCCCAGCATTTT
-,TRBV2,-,TRBJ1-4,CASREGVEKLFF,TGTGCCAGCAGGGAAGGAGTAGAAAAACTGTTTTTT
-,TRBV30,-,TRBJ1-1,CAWSVRQVNTEAFF,TGTGCCTGGAGTGTCCGGCAGGTAAACACTGAAGCTTTCTTT
-,TRBV14,-,TRBJ1-1,CASSQVAPLNTEAFF,TGTGCCAGCAGCCAAGTAGCACCCCTGAACACTGAAGCTTTCTTT
-,TRBV6-1,-,TRBJ1-2,CASSQGGNYGYTF,TGTGCCAGCAGCCAAGGGGGAAACTATGGCTACACCTTC
once,TRBV2,-,TRBJ1-2,CARTATGANYGYTF,TGTGCCAGAACCGCTACAGGAGCTAACTATGGCTACACCTTC
-,TRBV7-9,-,TRBJ1-2,CASSLAQGYGYTF,TGTGCCAGCAGCTTAGCACAGGGCTATGGCTACACCTTC
-,TRBV10-1,TRBD2,TRBJ2-1,CASSERLAGSNEQFF,TGCGCCAGCAGTGAGAGACTAGCGGGGAGCAATGAGCAGTTCTTC
-,TRBV6-5,-,TRBJ2-3,CASSYSPLSSTDTQYF,TGTGCCAGCAGTTACTCTCCTTTGTCATCCACAGATACGCAGTATTTT
-,TRBV19,TRBD1,TRBJ1-3,CASSLDREAGNTIYF,TGTGCCAGTAGCTTGGACAGGGAGGCTGGAAACACCATATATTTT
-,TRBV27,TRBD1,TRBJ2-7,CASSIERLGQGSYEQYF,TGTGCCAGCAGTATAGAGCGTCTGGGACAGGGAAGCTACGAGCAGTACTTC
-,TRBV7-2,-,TRBJ2-2,CASRSQQGTGELFF,TGTGCCAGCCGATCACAACAGGGCACCGGGGAGCTGTTTTTT
-,TRBV2,-,TRBJ1-2,CASSDPVARGGGGGRGVDGYTF,TGTGCCAGCAGCGACCCGGTCGCTCGCGGCGGAGGAGGTGGCAGGGGTGTTGATGGCTACACCTTC
-,TRBV6-5,TRBD1,TRBJ1-5,CASSRDRAQPQHF,TGTGCCAGCAGTCGGGACAGGGCCCAGCCCCAGCATTTT
-,TRBV5-6,TRBD1,TRBJ1-2,CASSGGTGDLYGYTF,TGTGCCAGCAGCGGGGGGACAGGCGACCTCTATGGCTACACCTTC
-,TRBV10-2,-,TRBJ2-1,CASRARGGNEQFF,TGCGCCAGCAGAGCCAGGGGGGGGAATGAGCAGTTCTTC
-,TRBV6-1,-,TRBJ1-5,CASSKRGNQPQHF,TGTGCCAGCAGTAAGAGGGGTAATCAGCCCCAGCATTTT
once,TRBV6-1,-,TRBJ1-2,CASSSSREGYTF,TGTGCCAGCAGTTCGTCCCGGGAGGGCTACACCTTC
-,TRBV7-9,TRBD2,TRBJ2-7,CASGARGTSGSYEQYF,TGTGCCAGCGGGGCCAGGGGAACTAGCGGCTCCTACGAGCAGTACTTC
-,TRBV5-1,TRBD2,TRBJ2-1,CASSSAGLAGLNEQFF,TGCGCCAGCAGCTCAGCTGGACTAGCGGGCCTCAATGAGCAGTTCTTC
-,TRBV6-1,-,TRBJ1-1,CASKVNTEAFF,TGTGCCAGCAAGGTGAACACTGAAGCTTTCTTT
-,TRBV5-1,TRBD1,TRBJ1-6,CASSLGRGLPPLHF,TGCGCCAGCAGCTTGGGCAGGGGGCTGCCACCCCTCCACTTT
-,TRBV6-6,-,TRBJ2-5,CASSSPLQSRETQYF,TGTGCCAGCAGTTCACCCTTACAGTCCAGGGAGACCCAGTACTTC
few,TRBV4-2,TRBD2,TRBJ2-2,CASRAGLAGGNTGELFF,TGTGCCAGCAGGGCGGGCCTAGCGGGGGGGAACACCGGGGAGCTGTTTTTT
-,TRBV5-1,-,TRBJ2-3,CASSPGQPTTDTQYF,TGCGCCAGCAGCCCTGGACAGCCAACCACAGATACGCAGTATTTT
-,TRBV19,TRBD1,TRBJ1-4,CASSKTGATNEKLFF,TGTGCCAGTAGTAAAACAGGGGCAACTAATGAAAAACTGTTTTTT
-,TRBV6-4,-,TRBJ1-2,CASSPTEGGGYTF,TGTGCCAGCAGCCCAACTGAGGGGGGTGGCTACACCTTC
-,TRBV6-1,-,TRBJ1-2,CASISTGTPWGGYTF,TGTGCCAGCATTTCCACAGGAACTCCCTGGGGAGGCTACACCTTC
-,TRBV5-4,-,TRBJ1-2,CASSLARGTAAYGYTF,TGTGCCAGCAGCTTGGCCAGAGGAACAGCAGCCTATGGCTACACCTTC
-,TRBV27,TRBD1,TRBJ2-7,CASSGQGVYEQYF,TGTGCCAGCAGCGGACAGGGGGTTTACGAGCAGTACTTC
-,TRBV2,-,TRBJ2-7,CASSLGSVSPYEQYF,TGTGCCAGCAGTCTCGGGTCAGTTAGCCCCTACGAGCAGTACTTC
few,TRBV6-1,-,TRBJ2-7,CASSVREYEQYF,TGTGCCAGCAGTGTGAGGGAGTACGAGCAGTACTTC
few,TRBV5-1,TRBD2,TRBJ2-2,CASSHGGLNTGELFF,TGCGCCAGCAGTCACGGGGGGTTGAACACCGGGGAGCTGTTTTTT
-,TRBV7-6,-,TRBJ1-6,CASSADSHYNSPLHF,TGTGCCAGCAGCGCTGACAGCCACTATAATTCACCCCTCCACTTT
-,TRBV5-1,TRBD1,TRBJ1-1,CASSLTGVNTEAFF,TGCGCCAGCAGCTTGACAGGGGTGAACACTGAAGCTTTCTTT